A single sample gave rise to the 27 T cell receptor beta chains below, sequenced in a study of T-cell reconstitution after alpha-beta-depleted transplantation in children. Library preparation (for TCRbeta) was performed with unique molecular identifiers. MiXCR was run by TCRdb on the PCR reads, yielding one entry per CDR3 protein. The sample has under 350,000 distinct CDR3 sequences, more than 8% seen once; the top ten hold over 9%. The specimen was PBMCs from the stem cell graft donor, collected from the stem cell graft. The source is a human donor who donated a stem cell graft to a child with SCID.

V and J are TRBV24-1 and TRBJ2-7; D tentatively reads TRBD1 or TRBD2 (5 bases each). The CDR3 spans 15 residues. Germline V gene lookup returns CDR1 KGHDR and CDR2 SFDVKD. The ends were cut back, 5 bases at V and 1 base at J, with 14 bases in the middle. CDR3 coding DNA: TGTGCCACCAGTGCTACGGGACCGCGGTCCTACGAGCAGTACTTC. Its protein is CATSATGPRSYEQYF.

This clonotype occurred a few times. The J gene is TRBJ2-3, the V gene TRBV10-3, with TRBD1 matching 10 bases. Germline-derived CDR1 and CDR2 are ENHRY and SYGVKD. The CDR3 totals 16 residues. Trimming cost V 6 bases and J 5 bases; bases outside gene matches: 11. The CDR3 DNA sequence: TGTGCCATCAGCGACTGGGGACAGGGGAGCGGAGATACGCAGTATTTT. As protein: CAISDWGQGSGDTQYF.

This clonotype was detected only a few times. This chain links TRBV27 with TRBJ2-3; no firm D call. The germline CDR1 and CDR2 sequences are MNHEY and SMNVEV (reference sequence). V was clipped by 5 bases and J by 8 bases, with 11 bases between them. The CDR3 contains 12 residues. The CDR3 protein is CASSPTSRTQYF. DNA for the CDR3: TGTGCCAGCAGTCCCACAAGCCGTACGCAGTATTTT.

J is TRBJ2-1 and V is TRBV2; TRBD1 or TRBD2 may be the D gene (5 bases each). Germline V lookup: CDR1 SNHLY, CDR2 FYNNEI. The CDR3 is 16 amino acids. Trimming pared 5 bases from V and 0 bases from J, leaving 14 bases between. CDR3 loop: CASSRYRGSSYNEQFF. CDR3 nucleotides: TGTGCCAGCAGTCGATACCGGGGCAGCTCCTACAATGAGCAGTTCTTC.

This clonotype has only a few counts. The V and J genes are TRBV5-5 and TRBJ2-3; 8 positions agree with TRBD2. Germline CDR1 SGHKS, CDR2 YYEKEE (reference sequence). V shed 1 base, J shed 4 bases, and the junction held 5 bases outside the gene matches. CDR3 size: 15 residues. The CDR3 DNA reads as TGTGCCAGCAGCTTGTTGGCGGGGGGATCAGATACGCAGTATTTT. The encoded protein is CASSLLAGGSDTQYF.

The chain is built from TRBV10-3 and TRBJ1-6; D unclear. The ends were cut back, 7 bases at V and 6 bases at J, with 10 bases in the middle. The germline V gene has CDR1 ENHRY and CDR2 SYGVKD. This CDR3 region has 13 residues. CDR3 in amino acids: CAITGGGNSPLHF. The DNA for the CDR3 is TGTGCCATCACAGGTGGCGGTAATTCACCCCTCCACTTT.

This clonotype occurred a few times. The V call is TRBV20-1, the J call TRBJ1-5, with 9 bases aligning to TRBD1. Germline lookup yields CDR1 DFQATT and CDR2 SNEGSKA (reference sequence). Germline trimming cut 0 bases from V and 8 bases from J; bases unmatched to any gene: 11. The CDR3 runs to 16 residues. The DNA for the CDR3 is TGCAGTGCTAGAGATCCCGGGACAGGGAATCCCAAGCCCCAGCATTTT. Translation: CSARDPGTGNPKPQHF.

This chain uses TRBV7-9 with TRBJ1-1; TRBD1 agrees at 9 bases. From germline, CDR1 is SEHNR and CDR2 FQNEAQ (reference sequence). The V gene end was trimmed by 6 bases and the J gene end by 10 bases; junction bases not matched to a gene: 6. This CDR3 is built from 12 residues. CDR3 loop: CASRGQGRGAFF. The CDR3, as DNA: TGTGCCAGCAGAGGACAGGGGAGGGGAGCTTTCTTT. Full variable domain (outside the CDR3, taken from reference TRBV7-9 and TRBJ1-1): DTGVSQNPRHKITKRGQNVTFRCDPISEHNRLYWYRQTLGQGPEFLTYFQNEAQLEKSRLLSDRFSAERPKGSFSTLEIQRTEQGDSAMYLCASRGQGRGAFFGQGTRLTVV.

This clonotype was counted a few times. The CDR3 reads CSAPDRGTDTQYF. The CDR3 region has the DNA TGCAGTGCTCCGGACAGGGGGACAGATACGCAGTATTTT. The rearrangement links TRBV20-1 to TRBJ2-3; 10 bases are a match to TRBD1. CDR3 length equals 13 residues. CDR1 is DFQATT, CDR2 SNEGSKA, per germline (reference sequence). V trimming: 5 bases; J trimming: 3 bases; junction bases outside the gene matches: 2.

At least ten counts were recorded for this clonotype. This chain uses TRBV9 with TRBJ2-1, with D unresolved. V shed 0 bases and J shed 6 bases, with 7 bases lying between them. The CDR3 is made up of 13 amino acids. Germline V lookup: CDR1 SGDLS, CDR2 YYNGEE. For the CDR3, the DNA is TGTGCCAGCAGCGTAGGTGTCAGCAATGAGCAGTTCTTC. Translation: CASSVGVSNEQFF.

This clonotype appeared many times. The chain combines TRBV10-3 with TRBJ1-1; TRBD1 might be the D (6 bases). The germline gives CDR1 ENHRY, CDR2 SYGVKD. The CDR3 has 12 amino acids. This CDR3 reads CPTGGQNTEAFF. As DNA, the CDR3 is TGTCCAACGGGGGGACAGAACACTGAAGCTTTCTTT.

This clonotype was seen a few times. The chain links TRBV7-9 to TRBJ2-7; D might be TRBD1 or TRBD2, each matching 5 bases. Germline CDR1 SEHNR, CDR2 FQNEAQ (reference sequence). This CDR3 comprises 15 residues. V lost 0 bases and J 5 bases, leaving 14 bases between the germline ends. The CDR3 sequence: CASSLALAGSNEQYF. The CDR3 nucleotides read TGTGCCAGCAGCTTAGCGCTGGCAGGGAGCAACGAGCAGTACTTC.

This clonotype has more than one count but fewer than ten. V is TRBV2 and J is TRBJ2-1; D is unresolved. The CDR3 covers 16 residues. Germline CDR1 SNHLY, CDR2 FYNNEI. The V gene lost 0 bases and the J gene lost 0 bases, with 9 bases spanning the gap. DNA of the CDR3: TGTGCCAGCAGTGAAGCGGTGGACCTCTCCTACAATGAGCAGTTCTTC. Amino acids: CASSEAVDLSYNEQFF.

This clonotype was seen a few times. The CDR3 here is CASSLQGGQPQHF. The CDR3 nucleotides are TGTGCCAGCAGCTTACAGGGGGGTCAGCCCCAGCATTTT. The chain links TRBV12-3 or TRBV12-4 to TRBJ1-5; 8 bases match TRBD1. V was pared by 6 bases and J by 6 bases, with 4 bases of the junction left unmatched. The CDR3 runs 13 residues.

This clonotype has more than one count but fewer than ten. The chain combines TRBV13 with TRBJ1-3; TRBD1 matches at 7 bases. V lost 5 bases to trimming and J lost 4 bases; unmatched junction nucleotides: 14. This CDR3 is built from 17 residues. The germline gives CDR1 PRHDT, CDR2 FYEKMQ (reference sequence). The CDR3 loop is CASSPNYRGFSGNTIYF. DNA of the CDR3: TGTGCCAGCAGCCCGAATTACAGGGGTTTTTCCGGAAACACCATATATTTT.

This clonotype came up many times. This chain uses TRBV7-2 with TRBJ2-7, with 9 bases identical to TRBD1. The CDR3 extends over 14 amino acids. J lost 3 bases, V lost 6 bases, and 6 bases had no gene match. The germline gives CDR1 SGHTA, CDR2 FQGNSA. CDR3 coding DNA: TGTGCCAGCAGGCTGACAGGGGGGCTCTACGAGCAGTACTTC. It encodes CASRLTGGLYEQYF. The full variable domain, with the rest looked up from reference TRBV7-2 and TRBJ2-7, is GAGVSQSPSNKVTEKGKDVELRCDPISGHTALYWYRQSLGQGLEFLIYFQGNSAPDKSGLPSDRFSAERTGGSVSTLTIQRTQQEDSAVYLCASRLTGGLYEQYFGPGTRLTVT.

This clonotype was found many times. The CDR3 sequence: CASRSNRGGETQYF. CDR3 coding DNA: TGTGCCAGCAGATCCAACAGGGGGGGAGAGACCCAGTACTTC. The rearrangement joins TRBV12-3 or TRBV12-4 to TRBJ2-5; a weak D match, TRBD1 (8 bases). This CDR3 spans 14 amino acids. Deletions cut 6 bases from V and 4 bases from J, with 15 bases between.

The chain has TRBV27 and TRBJ2-1; D is perhaps TRBD2 (7 bases). This CDR3 has 17 residues. The V end lost 2 bases, the J end lost 9 bases, and 23 bases lay between the germline ends. From germline, CDR1 is MNHEY and CDR2 SMNVEV (reference sequence). The chain's CDR3 is CASSLPNLVGGGIEQFF. The DNA of the CDR3 is TGTGCCAGCAGTTTACCCAACCTAGTGGGGGGGGGCATTGAGCAGTTCTTC.

This rearrangement joins TRBV18 to TRBJ2-4; 7 bases match TRBD1. CDR1 and CDR2 from the germline V gene are KGHSH and LQKENI. The CDR3 totals 13 residues. The V segment lost 0 bases and the J segment 7 bases; nucleotides outside the gene matches: 0. CDR3 in amino acids: CASSPPTGNIQYF. The CDR3 DNA sequence: TGTGCCAGCTCACCACCGACAGGGAACATTCAGTACTTC.

The V gene is TRBV25-1, the J gene TRBJ1-1; D not certain. The CDR3 loop spans 15 amino acids. V was pared by 0 bases and J by 0 bases, with 8 bases between. Germline V lookup: CDR1 MGHDK, CDR2 SYGVNS. The CDR3 DNA sequence: TGTGCCAGCAGTGAATATGGGGAGGTGAACACTGAAGCTTTCTTT. This sequence encodes CASSEYGEVNTEAFF.

The V call is TRBV15, the J call TRBJ2-3; 11 positions match TRBD2. This CDR3 spans 15 amino acids. The V gene's germline CDR1 is LNHNV and CDR2 YYDKDF (reference sequence). After removal of 5 bases from V and 6 bases from J, the junction contained 7 bases not matched to a gene. The CDR3 DNA sequence: TGTGCCACCAGCGGTAGCGGGGGGGCCGGCGATACGCAGTATTTT. Translated, it gives CATSGSGGAGDTQYF.

This clonotype appeared a few times. The chain couples TRBV24-1 to TRBJ2-3, with D possibly matching TRBD2 (5 bases). The CDR3 extends over 12 amino acids. From germline, CDR1 is KGHDR and CDR2 SFDVKD. V dropped 3 bases and J dropped 11 bases, with 11 bases sitting between them. The DNA for the CDR3 is TGTGCCACCAGTGATGGGAGTTGGGGGCAGTATTTT. Amino acid sequence: CATSDGSWGQYF.

The sample holds a few counts of this clonotype. J is TRBJ2-7 and V is TRBV5-1; D ambiguous. Germline V gene data show CDR1 as SGHRS and CDR2 as YFSETQ. Trimming cost V 0 bases and J 3 bases, with 13 bases left between them. CDR3 length: 15 amino acids. The CDR3 bases are TGCGCCAGCAGCTTGGAACCAGTGACAAGCTACGAGCAGTACTTC. This gives the protein CASSLEPVTSYEQYF.

On this clonotype: A much more abundant neighbour one base away suggests this may be a read error. The rearrangement joins TRBV6-1 to TRBJ1-4, with unresolved D. The CDR3 sequence is 16 residues long. Trimming left V 6 bases short and J 0 bases short, with 14 bases between. Germline lookup yields CDR1 MNHNS and CDR2 SASEGT. CDR3 residues: CASSLVAAATNEKLFF. The CDR3 nucleotides are TGTGCCAGCAGCCTTGTGGCGGCAGCAACTAATGAAAAACTGTTTTTT.

The V gene is TRBV21-1, the J gene TRBJ1-5. TRBV21-1 is tagged as a pseudogene. The CDR3 length is 14 residues. CDR3 nucleotides: TGTGCCAGCAGTGAGGAACCGGATGCGTGGCCCCAGCATTTT. Encoded protein: CASSEEPDAWPQHF.

CDR3 nucleotides: TGTGCCAGCTCCCCCGGGGCAGGGGGCGGCTATGGCTACACCTTC. This codes for CASSPGAGGGYGYTF. J is TRBJ1-2 and V is TRBV18, with 8 positions matching TRBD1. With 6 bases clipped from V and 4 bases from J, the junction kept 10 bases outside the gene matches. CDR3 length: 15 residues. The germline V gene has CDR1 KGHSH and CDR2 LQKENI.

The table lists this clonotype with a few counts. The chain joins TRBV7-2 to TRBJ2-1, with 9 bases that match TRBD2. Germline CDR1 is SGHTA and CDR2 is FQGNSA. This CDR3 has 13 residues. V lost 3 bases, J lost 10 bases, and 4 bases stayed unmatched. The CDR3 sequence is CASSFLAGVEQFF. The CDR3 DNA follows: TGTGCCAGCAGCTTCTTAGCGGGGGTGGAGCAGTTCTTC.